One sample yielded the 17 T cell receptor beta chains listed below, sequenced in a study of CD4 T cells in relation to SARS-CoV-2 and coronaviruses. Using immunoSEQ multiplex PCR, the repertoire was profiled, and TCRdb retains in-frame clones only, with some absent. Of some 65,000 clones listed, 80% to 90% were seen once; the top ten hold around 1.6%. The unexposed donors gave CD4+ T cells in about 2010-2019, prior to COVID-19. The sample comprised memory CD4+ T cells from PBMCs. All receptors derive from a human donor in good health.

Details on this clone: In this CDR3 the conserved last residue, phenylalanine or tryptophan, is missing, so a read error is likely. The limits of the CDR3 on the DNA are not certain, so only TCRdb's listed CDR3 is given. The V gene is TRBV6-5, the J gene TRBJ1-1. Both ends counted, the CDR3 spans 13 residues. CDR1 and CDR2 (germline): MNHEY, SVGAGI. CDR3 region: CASSYYPPQEIAL.

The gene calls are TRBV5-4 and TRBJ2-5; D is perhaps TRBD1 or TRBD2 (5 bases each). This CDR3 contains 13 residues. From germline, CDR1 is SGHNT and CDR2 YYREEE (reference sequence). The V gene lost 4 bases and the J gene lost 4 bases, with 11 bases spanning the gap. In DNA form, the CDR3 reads TGTGCCAGCAGCCCGGGGCAGGGAGAGACCCAGTACTTC. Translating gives CASSPGQGETQYF. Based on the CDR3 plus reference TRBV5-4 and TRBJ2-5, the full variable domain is ETGVTQSPTHLIKTRGQQVTLRCSSQSGHNTVSWYQQALGQGPQFIFQYYREEENGRGNFPPRFSGLQFPNYSSELNVNALELDDSALYLCASSPGQGETQYFGPGTRLLVL.

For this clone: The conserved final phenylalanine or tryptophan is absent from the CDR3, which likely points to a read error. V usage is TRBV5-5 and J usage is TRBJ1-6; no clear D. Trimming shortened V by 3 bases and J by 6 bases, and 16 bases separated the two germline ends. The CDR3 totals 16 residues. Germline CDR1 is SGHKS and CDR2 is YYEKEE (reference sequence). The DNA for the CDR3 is TGTGCCAGCAGCTACGGCAGAGGCAGTTGTAATTCACCCCTCCACCTT. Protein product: CASSYGRGSCNSPLHL.

The CDR3 DNA reads as TGCAGCGTTGAGGGGGGAAGGGGCTACACCTTC. Translating gives CSVEGGRGYTF. The rearrangement joins TRBV29-1 to TRBJ1-2; D might be TRBD1 (5 bases). V was clipped by 3 bases and J by 8 bases, with 10 bases between them. CDR3 length equals 11 residues. Germline-derived CDR1 and CDR2 are SQVTM and ANQGSEA.

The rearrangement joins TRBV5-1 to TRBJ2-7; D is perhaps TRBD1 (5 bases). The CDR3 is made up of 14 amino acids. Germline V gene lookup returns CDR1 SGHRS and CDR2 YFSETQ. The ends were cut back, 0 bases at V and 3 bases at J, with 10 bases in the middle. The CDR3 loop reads CASSLVFQGYEQYF. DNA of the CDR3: TGCGCCAGCAGCTTGGTGTTTCAGGGCTACGAGCAGTACTTC.

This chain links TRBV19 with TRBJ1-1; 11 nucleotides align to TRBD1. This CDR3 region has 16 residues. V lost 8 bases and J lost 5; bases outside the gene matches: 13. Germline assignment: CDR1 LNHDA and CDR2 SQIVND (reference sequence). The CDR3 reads CASRGGDRGYWTEAFF. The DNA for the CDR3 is TGTGCCAGTCGTGGCGGGGACAGGGGGTATTGGACTGAAGCTTTCTTT.

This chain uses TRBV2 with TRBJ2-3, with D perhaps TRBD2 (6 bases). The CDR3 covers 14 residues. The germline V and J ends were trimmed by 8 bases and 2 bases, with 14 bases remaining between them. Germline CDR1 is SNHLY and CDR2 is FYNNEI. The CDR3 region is CASRDSDSTDTQYF. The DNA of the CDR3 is TGTGCCAGCCGGGACTCCGATTCCACAGATACGCAGTATTTT.

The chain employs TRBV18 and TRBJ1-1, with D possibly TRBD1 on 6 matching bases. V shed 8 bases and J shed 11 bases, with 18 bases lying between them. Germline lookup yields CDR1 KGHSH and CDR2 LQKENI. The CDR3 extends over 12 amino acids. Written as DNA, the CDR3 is TGTGCCAGCGAACAGGGTCAGGTCTCGGCTTTCTTT. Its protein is CASEQGQVSAFF. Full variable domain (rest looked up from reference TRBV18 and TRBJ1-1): NAGVMQNPRHLVRRRGQEARLRCSPMKGHSHVYWYRQLPEEGLKFMVYLQKENIIDESGMPKERFSAEFPKEGPSILRIQQVVRGDSAAYFCASEQGQVSAFFGQGTRLTVV.

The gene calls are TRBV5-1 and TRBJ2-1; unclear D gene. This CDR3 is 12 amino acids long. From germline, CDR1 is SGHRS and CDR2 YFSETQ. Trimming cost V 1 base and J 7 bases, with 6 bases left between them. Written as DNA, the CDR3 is TGCGCCAGCAGCTTGAATGCAAATGAGCAGTTCTTC. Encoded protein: CASSLNANEQFF.

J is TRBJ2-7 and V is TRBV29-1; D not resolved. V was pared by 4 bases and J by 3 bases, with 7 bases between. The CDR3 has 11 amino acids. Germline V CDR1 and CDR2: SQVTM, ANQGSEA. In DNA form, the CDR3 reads TGCAGCGTTGCCGTAAACTACGAGCAGTACTTC. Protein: CSVAVNYEQYF.

The DNA of the CDR3 is TGTGCCAGCTCACCACCGACCGGGACTAGCGGGAGCAATGAGCAGTTCTTC. Translation gives CASSPPTGTSGSNEQFF. This sequence joins TRBV18 and TRBJ2-1; 14 bases are a match to TRBD2. Germline lookup yields CDR1 KGHSH and CDR2 LQKENI. Germline trimming cut 0 bases from V and 6 bases from J; bases unmatched to any gene: 4. The CDR3 covers 17 residues.

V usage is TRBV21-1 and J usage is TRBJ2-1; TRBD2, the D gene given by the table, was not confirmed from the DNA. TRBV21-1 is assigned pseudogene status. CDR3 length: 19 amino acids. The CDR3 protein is CASSNEGPSGRASYNEQFF. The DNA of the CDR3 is TGTGCCAGCAGCAACGAGGGTCCTAGCGGGAGGGCCTCCTACAATGAGCAGTTCTTC.

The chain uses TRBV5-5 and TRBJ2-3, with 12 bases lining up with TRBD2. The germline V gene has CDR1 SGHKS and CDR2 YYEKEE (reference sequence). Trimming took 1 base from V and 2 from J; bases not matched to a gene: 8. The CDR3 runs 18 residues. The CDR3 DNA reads TGTGCCAGCAGCTTGCGCCTAGCGGGGGGGCCGATCACAGATACGCAGTATTTT. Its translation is CASSLRLAGGPITDTQYF. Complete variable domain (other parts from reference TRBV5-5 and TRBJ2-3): DAGVTQSPTHLIKTRGQQVTLRCSPISGHKSVSWYQQVLGQGPQFIFQYYEKEERGRGNFPDRFSARQFPNYSSELNVNALLLGDSALYLCASSLRLAGGPITDTQYFGPGTRLTVL.

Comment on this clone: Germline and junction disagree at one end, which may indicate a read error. This CDR3 is CASSFLGNAEAFF. The CDR3 bases are TGTGCCAGCAGTTTCCTGGGGAACGCTGAAGCTTTCTTT. V gene TRBV6-6 combines with J gene TRBJ1-1; D not certain. Germline V lookup: CDR1 MNHNY, CDR2 SVGAGI (reference sequence). The CDR3 extends over 13 amino acids.

The chain's CDR3 is CASSQSTGNTEAFF. The CDR3 DNA is TGCGCCAGCAGCCAATCCACAGGGAACACTGAAGCTTTCTTT. The gene calls are TRBV4-1 and TRBJ1-1, with a weak D call TRBD1 (5 bases). V was cut by 2 bases and J by 1 base, with 8 bases left in between. The germline V gene encodes CDR1 MGHRA and CDR2 YSYEKL. The CDR3 runs to 14 residues.

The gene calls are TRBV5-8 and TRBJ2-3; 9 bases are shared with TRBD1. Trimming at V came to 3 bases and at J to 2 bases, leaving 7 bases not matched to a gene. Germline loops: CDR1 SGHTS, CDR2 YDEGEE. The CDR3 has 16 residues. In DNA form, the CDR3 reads TGTGCCAGCAGCTGGGACAGGGCCCAGGCCACAGATACGCAGTATTTT. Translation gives CASSWDRAQATDTQYF.

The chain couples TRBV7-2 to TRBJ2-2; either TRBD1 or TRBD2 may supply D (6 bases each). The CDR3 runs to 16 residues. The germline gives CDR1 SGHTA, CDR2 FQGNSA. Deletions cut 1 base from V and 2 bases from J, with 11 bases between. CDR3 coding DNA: TGTGCCAGCAGCTTAGTGTGGGGGGCCAACACCGGGGAGCTGTTTTTT. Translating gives CASSLVWGANTGELFF.